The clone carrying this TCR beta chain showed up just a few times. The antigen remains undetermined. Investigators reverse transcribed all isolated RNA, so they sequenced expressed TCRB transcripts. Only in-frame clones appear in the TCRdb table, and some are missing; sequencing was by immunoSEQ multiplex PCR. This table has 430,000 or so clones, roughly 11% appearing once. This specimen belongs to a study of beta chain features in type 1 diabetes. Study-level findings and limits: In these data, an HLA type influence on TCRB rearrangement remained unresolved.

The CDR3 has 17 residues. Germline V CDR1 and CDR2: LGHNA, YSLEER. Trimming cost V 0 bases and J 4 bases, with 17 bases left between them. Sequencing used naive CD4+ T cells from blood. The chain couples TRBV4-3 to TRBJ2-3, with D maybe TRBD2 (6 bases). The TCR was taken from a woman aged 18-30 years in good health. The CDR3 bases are TGCGCCAGCAGCCAAGATAAGGAGACTAGAGGCGCAGATACGCAGTATTTT. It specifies CASSQDKETRGADTQYF.